The sequence of this T cell receptor (beta chain) was determined in a study of cytomegalovirus exposure and HLA in healthy donors. This clone was detected a few times. Antigen unknown. The sample holds other DNA sequences that translate to the same CDR3. With V trimmed by 5 bases and J by 1 base, 4 bases remained unmatched. Germline V gene data show CDR1 as MNHEY and CDR2 as SVGAGI. This CDR3 is 15 amino acids long. PCR involved 60 Vbeta and 13 Jbeta primers. Produced via immunoSEQ multiplex PCR; TCRdb's table is partial and in-frame only. The sample has over 150,000 clones; more than 75% are singletons. Study-level points and caveats: A later analysis found common viral pathogens apparently linked to several of the most significant clusters. Reported performance of the classifier showed diagnosis of cytomegalovirus status with high specificity and sensitivity. Most TCR sequences proved rare, with some public TCRs found in many donors.

The TCR comes from a girl under three years old in good health and CMV-seronegative. The V and J genes are TRBV6-5 and TRBJ2-2; 7 nucleotides align to TRBD2. Sequencing input: PBMCs. The CDR3 coding sequence is TGTGCCAGCAGTCGTTTAGCGGGGAACACCGGGGAGCTGTTTTTT. This encodes CASSRLAGNTGELFF.